The present entry profiles one TCR beta chain with its context. Its antigen is currently unknown. The data originate from a study of human T cells and chemical hapten exposure. In the study overall: Patch tests delivered 0.01% DPC to the upper back and were evaluated at 6 days. General study findings and limits: DPC sensitization produced no change in TCRs with frequency above 1 in 1000.

The time point denotes: patch test 1, 2 weeks after DPC sensitization. Stated treatment: therapeutic diphenylcyclopropenone sensitization with weekly scalp DPC. The template was total RNA from unfractionated whole blood. Germline CDR1 is SGHAT and CDR2 is FQDESV (reference sequence). CDR3 length equals 13 residues. V shed 6 bases, J shed 2 bases, and the junction held 2 bases outside the gene matches. In the original analysis: Across samples, TCR counts had a median of about 100,000 and ranged from about 20,000 to 750,000. TCRdb reanalysed the RACE reads using MiXCR and keeps one entry per CDR3 protein. These V and J calls originate from TCRdb's pipeline instead of the authors' own analysis. The sample consists of around 120,000 distinct CDR3 sequences, around 15% of them appearing once.

The J gene is TRBJ2-3, the V gene TRBV11-1; TRBD1 matches 7 bases. This material consisted of whole blood, taken in connection with sensitization to the hapten diphenylcyclopropenone (DPC). The TCR was taken from a man between 18 and 35 years old with alopecia areata. Some clones in this sample may be carry-over from other donors' samples. The CDR3 reads CASSGQDTDTQYF. CDR3 coding DNA: TGTGCCAGCAGTGGACAGGACACAGATACGCAGTATTTT. Using reference TRBV11-1 and TRBJ2-3 for the parts outside the CDR3, the full variable domain is EAEVAQSPRYKITEKSQAVAFWCDPISGHATLYWYRQILGQGPELLVQFQDESVVDDSQLPKDRFSAERLKGVDSTLKIQPAELGDSAMYLCASSGQDTDTQYFGPGTRLTVL.